Listed here is a single T cell receptor (beta chain). Staining for CD45RO/CCR7/CD25/CD127/CD95/CD27 allowed sorting of CD4+ naive, central memory, regulatory and stem cell-like memory cells. The data stem from a study of beta chain features in type 1 diabetes. Expressed TCRB transcripts were sequenced after all isolated RNA was converted to cDNA. Profiling relied on immunoSEQ multiplex PCR, and the TCRdb table lists in-frame clones only, not all of them. The table lists under 250,000 clones, around an eighth of them singletons, with roughly 0.028% in the top ten. The V gene's germline CDR1 is LNHDA and CDR2 SQIVND (reference sequence). The CDR3 has 13 amino acids. The germline V and J ends were trimmed by 5 bases and 5 bases, with 10 bases remaining between them.

This clonotype originated in a woman in her thirties or forties in good health. The sample was naive CD4+ T cells from blood. The J gene is TRBJ1-5, the V gene TRBV19; possible D gene TRBD1, 6 bases. The CDR3 here is CASSSQGHQPQHF. CDR3 DNA sequence: TGTGCCAGTAGTTCACAGGGCCATCAGCCCCAGCATTTT. Full variable domain (rest looked up from reference TRBV19 and TRBJ1-5): DGGITQSPKYLFRKEGQNVTLSCEQNLNHDAMYWYRQDPGQGLRLIYYSQIVNDFQKGDIAEGYSVSREKKESFPLTVTSAQKNPTAFYLCASSSQGHQPQHFGDGTRLSIL.